This T cell receptor (beta chain) was sequenced during a study of shared clonotypes between healthy human individuals. Study observations and caveats: Blood alone was sampled, and tissue repertoires likely differ. Compared with memory subsets, naive subsets generally had larger estimated richness. Non-shared clonotypes had lower generation probabilities than those shared by all four donors.

CD45RO-negative, CCR7-selected cells formed the naive CD8 fraction, which excluded terminally differentiated effector memory CD45RA+ cells. In the case of this clone: Its antigen is undetermined.

TCRdb's copy holds only in-frame clones and misses some; the assay was immunoSEQ multiplex PCR. The data show about 2.1 million clones, roughly 95% seen once. V lost 5 bases, J lost 0 bases, and 24 bases lay in between. Germline values: CDR1 ENHRY, CDR2 SYGVKD. The CDR3 is 19 amino acids. V is TRBV10-3 and J is TRBJ2-3; D gene uncertain. The sequence was collected from a man between 18 and 29 years old in good health. Some clones in this sample may be carry-over from other donors' samples. Sequencing was carried out using naive CD8+ T cells from PBMCs. The CDR3 sequence is CAISRRIMVSYNSTDTQYF. CDR3 bases: TGTGCCATCAGTAGGCGTATAATGGTCAGCTACAATAGCACAGATACGCAGTATTTT.